The next 17 T cell receptor beta chains were all read from a single sample in a study of shared clonotypes between healthy human individuals. TCRdb's table, derived via immunoSEQ multiplex PCR, lists solely in-frame clones and lacks some. The data contain approximately 1,000,000 clones, approximately 80% of them singletons. Sequencing input: memory CD4+ T cells from PBMCs. Subset here: CD45RA-negative fraction. Source of these receptors: a man between 18 and 29 years old in good health. Some clones in this sample may be carry-over from other donors' samples.

The gene calls are TRBV5-6 and TRBJ2-1; TRBD1 matches 8 bases. This CDR3 has 16 residues. The germline V gene encodes CDR1 SGHDT and CDR2 YYEEEE. The trim removed 6 bases at V and 8 bases at J, leaving 16 bases unmatched. The CDR3 DNA follows: TGTGCCAGCACCCTTTCTGGGGACGAGACAGGGGATGAGCAGTTCTTC. Translating gives CASTLSGDETGDEQFF.

The chain links TRBV5-1 to TRBJ2-7; the D is unclear. V was cut by 4 bases and J by 1 base, with 12 bases left in between. CDR3 size: 14 residues. Germline-derived CDR1 and CDR2 are SGHRS and YFSETQ. The CDR3 here is CASSPNVVSYEQYF. The CDR3 bases are TGCGCCAGCAGCCCGAATGTGGTTTCCTACGAGCAGTACTTC.

This chain uses TRBV29-1 with TRBJ1-2; tentative D call: TRBD1 (5 bases). The germline V and J ends were trimmed by 7 bases and 1 base, with 7 bases remaining between them. There are 11 residues in the CDR3. Germline loops: CDR1 SQVTM, CDR2 ANQGSEA. In DNA form, the CDR3 reads TGCAGCGACCAGGGTAACTATGGCTACACCTTC. Its translation is CSDQGNYGYTF. The full variable domain, completed using reference TRBV29-1 and TRBJ1-2, is SAVISQKPSRDICQRGTSLTIQCQVDSQVTMMFWYRQQPGQSLTLIATANQGSEATYESGFVIDKFPISRPNLTFSTLTVSNMSPEDSSIYLCSDQGNYGYTFGSGTRLTVV.

The chain joins TRBV4-3 to TRBJ2-3, with 10 bases identical to TRBD2. Trimming removed 3 bases from V and 2 bases from J; junction bases left unmatched: 8. Germline CDR1 LGHNA, CDR2 YSLEER. CDR3 length: 17 residues. The CDR3 here is CASSHVLAGFFTDTQYF. Written as DNA, the CDR3 is TGCGCCAGCAGCCATGTACTAGCGGGGTTCTTCACAGATACGCAGTATTTT.

The genes are TRBV19 and TRBJ1-1; D is unresolved. The CDR3 sequence is 14 residues long. Trimming left V 3 bases short and J 4 bases short, with 12 bases between. The germline gives CDR1 LNHDA, CDR2 SQIVND (reference sequence). As DNA, the CDR3 is TGTGCCAGTAGTATTGAGGGTCTGGGCACTGAAGCTTTCTTT. Encoded protein: CASSIEGLGTEAFF.

The gene calls are TRBV10-2 and TRBJ1-6, with a weak D call TRBD1 (6 bases). The CDR3 is 18 amino acids. Trimming pared 4 bases from V and 8 bases from J, leaving 24 bases between. Per the germline V gene, CDR1 is WSHSY and CDR2 is SAAADI. CDR3 in DNA: TGCGCCAGCAGTGGTCGATTGGGGGATCAGGGGAGTGATTCACCCCTCCACTTT. Translated, it gives CASSGRLGDQGSDSPLHF.

The chain joins TRBV5-1 to TRBJ2-5; D tentatively reads TRBD1 or TRBD2 (7 bases each). Trimming took off 3 bases at V and 4 bases at J, with 22 bases between the two ends. Germline values: CDR1 SGHRS, CDR2 YFSETQ. This CDR3 contains 17 residues. CDR3 sequence: CASSSDRQGGYGETQYF. Written as DNA, the CDR3 is TGCGCCAGCAGCTCGGACCGACAGGGAGGGTACGGAGAGACCCAGTACTTC. Variable domain in full (rest from reference TRBV5-1 and TRBJ2-5): KAGVTQTPRYLIKTRGQQVTLSCSPISGHRSVSWYQQTPGQGLQFLFEYFSETQRNKGNFPGRFSGRQFSNSRSEMNVSTLELGDSALYLCASSSDRQGGYGETQYFGPGTRLLVL.

This clone was counted a single time. This chain uses TRBV5-1 with TRBJ2-3; D may be TRBD1 (6 bases). Germline CDR1 SGHRS, CDR2 YFSETQ. The CDR3 loop spans 15 amino acids. V dropped 2 bases and J dropped 6 bases, with 16 bases sitting between them. In DNA, the CDR3 is TGCGCCAGCAGCTTCGGGCGAACCACAGGGGATACGCAGTATTTT. Translating it yields CASSFGRTTGDTQYF.

This rearrangement joins TRBV6-5 to TRBJ1-2, with D tentatively TRBD1 (5 bases). Germline V gene data show CDR1 as MNHEY and CDR2 as SVGAGI. The CDR3 extends over 12 amino acids. Deletions cut 7 bases from V and 2 bases from J, with 8 bases between. The chain's CDR3 is CASTGSNYGYTF. In nucleotides, the CDR3 is TGTGCCAGCACAGGGTCGAACTATGGCTACACCTTC.

V usage is TRBV28 and J usage is TRBJ1-1; weak D call: TRBD1 (6 bases). Germline V CDR1 and CDR2: MDHEN, SYDVKM. V dropped 5 bases and J dropped 5 bases, with 18 bases sitting between them. The CDR3 totals 15 residues. The CDR3 spells CASSLWTAEGTEAFF. The CDR3 DNA follows: TGTGCCAGCAGTCTTTGGACAGCGGAAGGGACTGAAGCTTTCTTT.

The chain employs TRBV5-8 and TRBJ1-2; D might be TRBD1 (6 bases). Between the trimmed V and J ends, which lost 4 bases and 8 bases, there was a span of 15 bases. CDR3 length: 13 amino acids. Germline CDR1 and CDR2: SGHTS and YDEGEE. CDR3 DNA: TGTGCCAGCAGCCTACGGGGGGCGCGAGGCTACACCTTC. It yields the protein CASSLRGARGYTF.

As for this clone: One end of the junction varies from germline; a read error may be responsible. V and J are TRBV7-2 and TRBJ1-3; possible D gene TRBD1, 5 bases. The germline V gene has CDR1 SGHTA and CDR2 FQGNSA. The CDR3 contains 19 residues. The CDR3 sequence is CVSSPASEGRQSSGNTIYF. The CDR3, as DNA: TGTGTCAGCAGCCCCGCTTCTGAGGGACGACAGAGCTCTGGAAACACCATATATTTT.

Concerning this clone itself: The junction departs from germline at one end; a sequencing error may be responsible. V is TRBV4-1 and J is TRBJ2-1; 11 bases are a match to TRBD1. The germline V gene encodes CDR1 MGHRA and CDR2 YSYEKL. CDR3 length: 18 residues. CDR3 amino acids: CASSQLQVRDRGINEQLF. The CDR3 region has the DNA TGCGCCAGCAGCCAGCTCCAAGTCCGGGACAGGGGGATCAATGAGCAGCTCTTC.

The CDR3 loop reads CAWGVGGTYEQYF. The DNA for the CDR3 is TGTGCCTGGGGGGTGGGCGGAACCTACGAGCAGTACTTC. The rearrangement links TRBV30 to TRBJ2-7; D uncertain. This CDR3 spans 13 amino acids. The V and J ends lost 5 bases and 2 bases respectively, with 13 bases between them. The germline V gene encodes CDR1 GTSNPN and CDR2 SVGIG (reference sequence).

This clone was counted once. The chain employs TRBV7-3 and TRBJ2-2; unclear D gene. Germline-derived CDR1 and CDR2 are SGHTA and FQGTGA. With 5 bases removed from V and 8 bases from J, the gap between germline ends came to 6 bases. CDR3 length: 11 residues. In DNA form, the CDR3 reads TGTGCCAGCAGCCAAGGGGGGGAGCTGTTTTTT. Translation: CASSQGGELFF.

DNA of the CDR3: TGCGCCAGCAGCCCTGGTGTGATAGGGCGTCAGTACGAGCAGTACTTC. Translating it yields CASSPGVIGRQYEQYF. The chain joins TRBV4-3 to TRBJ2-7; the D is unclear. The V and J ends lost 4 bases and 4 bases respectively, with 20 bases between them. The CDR3 is 16 amino acids. Germline loops: CDR1 LGHNA, CDR2 YSLEER.

Regarding this clone: This same CDR3 is encoded by further DNA sequences in the sample. Here the CDR3 reads CSVRGALNTGELFF. CDR3 in DNA: TGCAGCGTGAGGGGGGCCTTGAACACCGGGGAGCTGTTTTTT. The chain joins TRBV29-1 to TRBJ2-2; possibly TRBD1 or TRBD2 for D (6 bases each). The CDR3 sequence is 14 residues long. Germline V lookup: CDR1 SQVTM, CDR2 ANQGSEA. The V gene lost 6 bases and the J gene lost 1 base, with 12 bases spanning the gap.